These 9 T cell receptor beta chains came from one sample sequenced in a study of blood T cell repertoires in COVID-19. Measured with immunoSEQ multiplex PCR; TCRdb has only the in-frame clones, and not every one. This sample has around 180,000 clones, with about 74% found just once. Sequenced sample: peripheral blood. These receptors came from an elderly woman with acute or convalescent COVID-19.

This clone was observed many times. This CDR3 reads CASSLSTTEETQYF. The CDR3 DNA sequence: TGCGCCAGCAGCTTGAGTACTACGGAAGAGACCCAGTACTTC. V usage is TRBV5-1 and J usage is TRBJ2-5; no reliable D call. CDR3 size: 14 residues. Per germline, CDR1 SGHRS and CDR2 YFSETQ. Trimming took 1 base from V and 3 from J, leaving 10 bases between them.

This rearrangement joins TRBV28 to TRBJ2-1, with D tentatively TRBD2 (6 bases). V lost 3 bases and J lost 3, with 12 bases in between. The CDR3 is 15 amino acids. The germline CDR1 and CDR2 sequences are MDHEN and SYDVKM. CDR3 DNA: TGTGCCAGCAGTTTTCCGGGAGTAGGCTACAATGAGCAGTTCTTC. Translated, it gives CASSFPGVGYNEQFF.

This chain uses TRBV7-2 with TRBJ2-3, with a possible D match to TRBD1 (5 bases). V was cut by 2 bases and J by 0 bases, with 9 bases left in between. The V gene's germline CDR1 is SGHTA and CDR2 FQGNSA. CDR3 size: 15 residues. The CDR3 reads CASSLRRQSTDTQYF. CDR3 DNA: TGTGCCAGCAGCTTAAGACGACAGAGCACAGATACGCAGTATTTT.

CDR3 nucleotide sequence: TGTGCCAGCACTAAAGCCGGCGGGACTGAAGCTTTCTTT. It codes for CASTKAGGTEAFF. The chain has TRBV27 and TRBJ1-1; D remains ambiguous. The CDR3 covers 13 residues. The V end lost 7 bases, the J end lost 5 bases, and 14 bases lay between the germline ends. The germline V gene has CDR1 MNHEY and CDR2 SMNVEV (reference sequence).

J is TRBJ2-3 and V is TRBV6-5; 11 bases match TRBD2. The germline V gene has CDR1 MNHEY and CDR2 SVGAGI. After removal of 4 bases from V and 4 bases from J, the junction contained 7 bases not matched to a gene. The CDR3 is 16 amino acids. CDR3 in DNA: TGTGCCAGCAGTTGCTCCCGACTAGCGGGATCAGATACGCAGTATTTT. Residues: CASSCSRLAGSDTQYF.

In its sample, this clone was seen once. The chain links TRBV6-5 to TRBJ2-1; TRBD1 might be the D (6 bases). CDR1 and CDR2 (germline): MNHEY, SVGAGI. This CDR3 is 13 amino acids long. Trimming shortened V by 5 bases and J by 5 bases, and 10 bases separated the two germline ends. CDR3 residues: CASSPTGDNEQFF. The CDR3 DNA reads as TGTGCCAGCAGTCCGACAGGAGACAATGAGCAGTTCTTC.

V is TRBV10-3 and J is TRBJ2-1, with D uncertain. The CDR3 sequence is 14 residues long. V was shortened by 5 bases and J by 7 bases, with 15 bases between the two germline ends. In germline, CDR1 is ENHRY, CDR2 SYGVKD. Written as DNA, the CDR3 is TGTGCCATCAGTAGAGTCGGTGGTTCTAATGAGCAGTTCTTC. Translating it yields CAISRVGGSNEQFF.

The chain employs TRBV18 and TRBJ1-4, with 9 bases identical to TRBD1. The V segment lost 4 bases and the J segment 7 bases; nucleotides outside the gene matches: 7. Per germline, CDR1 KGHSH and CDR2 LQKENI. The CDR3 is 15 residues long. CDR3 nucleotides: TGTGCCAGCTCACGCGCCGGGACAGGGTCTGAAAAACTGTTTTTT. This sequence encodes CASSRAGTGSEKLFF.

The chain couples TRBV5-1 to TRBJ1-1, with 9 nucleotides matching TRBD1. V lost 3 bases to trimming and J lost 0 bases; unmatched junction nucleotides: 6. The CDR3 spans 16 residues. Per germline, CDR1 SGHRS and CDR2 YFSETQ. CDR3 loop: CASSSRDRVLNTEAFF. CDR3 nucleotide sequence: TGCGCCAGCAGCTCCCGGGACAGGGTTCTGAACACTGAAGCTTTCTTT.